This T cell receptor (beta chain) was retrieved from a study of Graves' ophthalmopathy and Graves' hyperthyroidism. Study-wide results and limits: Separation of ophthalmopathy from stable hyperthyroidism was achieved by a 13-signature model, at about 89% sensitivity and just over 80% specificity.

CDR1 and CDR2 (germline): SGHNT, YYREEE (reference sequence). CDR3 length equals 13 residues. The junction had 6 bases not matched to a gene; V was cut back by 7 bases and J by 3 bases. The authors amplified TCR beta CDR3 regions from RNA transcripts. A first-round RT-PCR used HTBI primers, followed by a second-round multiplex PCR. TCRdb passed the multiplex PCR reads through MiXCR, listing each CDR3 protein once. The sample shows 500,000 to 600,000 distinct CDR3 sequences, about 40% of them seen only once. A note on this clonotype: As yet, its antigen is unknown.

The specimen sequenced was peripheral blood or thyroid tissue (not recorded which). This TCR was sampled from an adult man with Graves' hyperthyroidism. The genes are TRBV5-4 and TRBJ2-7; the match to TRBD1 covers 8 bases. The CDR3 DNA is TGTGCCAGCGCTTCCGGGACAGGCTACGAGCAGTACTTC. This gives the protein CASASGTGYEQYF.